This TCR beta chain originates from a study of cytomegalovirus exposure and HLA in healthy donors. On this clone: Its antigen remains unidentified.

Overall study findings and caveats: Highly shared variants forming one cluster were likely a sequencing artifact. The productive fraction for most TCR beta V segments was about 87% or about 30% in an earlier analysis. TCR beta sequences numbering some 17,000 were associated with HLA alleles at 0.05 false discovery rate in a later analysis. Fewer N-insertions (relative to the approximately 670-donor mean) were reportedly seen in an Asian-associated ancestry cluster in a later analysis.

The primer mix had 60 Vbeta and 13 Jbeta primers. Clones were sequenced by immunoSEQ multiplex PCR, and TCRdb holds only the in-frame ones, with some missing. The sample holds roughly 89,000 clones, roughly 63% seen once. With 3 bases removed from V and 2 bases from J, the gap between germline ends came to 19 bases. The CDR3 sequence is 17 residues long. The germline gives CDR1 SGHNT, CDR2 YYREEE (reference sequence). The receptor was derived from a woman aged 45-59 years in good health and CMV-seropositive. This rearrangement joins TRBV5-4 to TRBJ2-3; TRBD2 is a possible D gene (7 bases). The sample comprised PBMCs. CDR3 DNA sequence: TGTGCCAGCAGCTCACAGGTGGGGGGGGGCGTCACAGATACGCAGTATTTT. Its protein is CASSSQVGGGVTDTQYF.